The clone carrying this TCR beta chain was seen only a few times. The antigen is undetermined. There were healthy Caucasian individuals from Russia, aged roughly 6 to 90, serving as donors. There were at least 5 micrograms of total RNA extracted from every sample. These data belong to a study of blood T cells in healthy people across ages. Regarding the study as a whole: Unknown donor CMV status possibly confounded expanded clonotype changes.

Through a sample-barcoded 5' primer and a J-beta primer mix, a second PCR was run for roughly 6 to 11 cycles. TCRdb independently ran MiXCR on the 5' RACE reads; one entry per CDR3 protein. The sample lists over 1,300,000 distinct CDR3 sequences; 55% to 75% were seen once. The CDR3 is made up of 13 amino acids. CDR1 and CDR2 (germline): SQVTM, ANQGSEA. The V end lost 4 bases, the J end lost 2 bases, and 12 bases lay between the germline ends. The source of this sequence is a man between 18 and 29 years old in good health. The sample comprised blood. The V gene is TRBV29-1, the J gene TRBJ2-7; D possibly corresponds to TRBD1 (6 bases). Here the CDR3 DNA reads TGCAGCGTTGCGCCGACAGGTACCTACGAGCAGTACTTC. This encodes CSVAPTGTYEQYF.